The present TCR beta chain was sequenced within a study of blood T cell repertoires in COVID-19. The data were produced by immunoSEQ multiplex PCR, yet TCRdb's version contains in-frame clones alone and is incomplete. The repertoire holds some 110,000 clones, with approximately 78% as singletons. Per germline, CDR1 ENHRY and CDR2 SYGVKD. The CDR3 is 19 amino acids. With V trimmed by 0 bases and J by 1 base, 13 bases remained unmatched. The TCR sequence derives from a woman of 80 years or more with acute or convalescent COVID-19. Input material: peripheral blood. This chain connects TRBV10-3 to TRBJ2-3; 7 bases align to TRBD1. The CDR3 nucleotides are TGTGCCATCAGTGAGTCAAAGGTGGGGACAGAACCTCGCACAGATACGCAGTATTTT. Protein sequence: CAISESKVGTEPRTDTQYF.